The 5 T cell receptor beta chains below all came from one sample that was sequenced in a study of shared clonotypes between healthy human individuals (dated by TCRdb to 2018 to 2020). Receptor libraries were prepared by the immunoSEQ multiplex PCR assay. Entries here come from immuneACCESS through TCRdb and include only in-frame sequences with V and J called. Some clones fail to appear in such tables; in the studies checked, an unresolved V gene covers under half of the shortfall, and the cause of the remainder is unknown. This sample is represented by some 1,100,000 clones; around 82% of them were singletons. Of the sample, about 0.52% is held by the ten largest clones. The sample taken for sequencing was memory CD4+ T cells from PBMCs. What the cell subset or site label conveys for this sample: CD45RA-negative fraction. Source of these receptors: a man aged 18 to 30 in good health. Some clones in this sample may be carry-over from other donors' samples.

This clone was observed many times. CDR3 DNA sequence: TGTGCCAGCAGCACCAGGGTAAATAAGTACGAGCAGTACTTC. Translating it yields CASSTRVNKYEQYF. The chain carries TRBV7-2 and TRBJ2-7; possibly TRBD1 for D (5 bases). CDR1 is SGHTA and CDR2 is FQGNSA in the germline V gene. Trimming took off 5 bases at V and 4 bases at J, with 15 bases between the two ends. The CDR3 has 14 amino acids.

This clone has only a few counts. The gene calls are TRBV7-9 and TRBJ2-3, with 12 bases identical to TRBD2. Germline CDR1 SEHNR, CDR2 FQNEAQ (reference sequence). The J segment lost 2 bases and the V segment lost 4 bases, leaving 1 base of the junction unmatched. The CDR3 runs 15 residues. For the CDR3, the DNA is TGTGCCAGCAGCTCTAGCGGGAGGGCCACAGATACGCAGTATTTT. It codes for CASSSSGRATDTQYF.

This clone has just a few counts. The same CDR3 is also encoded by other DNA sequences in this sample. V is TRBV2 and J is TRBJ2-7, with D tentatively TRBD2 (7 bases). The ends were cut back, 3 bases at V and 6 bases at J, with 12 bases in the middle. The germline V gene has CDR1 SNHLY and CDR2 FYNNEI. CDR3 length: 13 residues. CDR3 sequence: CASSEGGAIEQYF. The CDR3 coding sequence is TGTGCCAGCAGTGAGGGGGGGGCCATCGAGCAGTACTTC.

The CDR3 region is CASSFLGSDTGELFF. The CDR3, as DNA: TGTGCCAGCAGCTTCCTAGGGTCGGACACCGGGGAGCTGTTTTTT. The rearrangement links TRBV7-3 to TRBJ2-2; D not certain. There are 15 residues in the CDR3. V lost 3 bases to trimming and J lost 3 bases, with 11 bases between them. Germline V CDR1 and CDR2: SGHTA, FQGTGA.

V usage is TRBV28 and J usage is TRBJ1-2; D gene ambiguous. The CDR3 has 14 amino acids. The germline gives CDR1 MDHEN, CDR2 SYDVKM. V was trimmed by 8 bases and J by 2 bases, leaving 15 bases between them. The CDR3 nucleotides read TGTGCCAGCCAAACGGCAGAAGGGAACTATGGCTACACCTTC. Its protein product is CASQTAEGNYGYTF.